This entry lists 4 T cell receptor beta chains sequenced from one sample in a study of blood T cell repertoires in COVID-19. TCRdb's copy holds only in-frame clones and misses some; the assay was immunoSEQ multiplex PCR. The table lists fewer than 250,000 clones, roughly four fifths of them singletons. The sequenced material came from peripheral blood. These receptors all stem from a middle-aged man with acute or convalescent COVID-19.

The chain joins TRBV10-3 to TRBJ1-1; D is undetermined. V dropped 7 bases and J dropped 1 base, with 10 bases sitting between them. Germline V lookup: CDR1 ENHRY, CDR2 SYGVKD. There are 13 residues in the CDR3. The CDR3 is CAITENTNTEAFF. The CDR3 region has the DNA TGTGCCATCACCGAAAACACGAACACTGAAGCTTTCTTT.

V is TRBV5-4 and J is TRBJ2-7; 7 nucleotides agree with TRBD2. CDR1 and CDR2 (germline): SGHNT, YYREEE (reference sequence). The junction had 14 bases not matched to a gene; V was cut back by 5 bases and J by 3 bases. The CDR3 consists of 16 residues. CDR3 protein: CASSSPAGTFNYEQYF. Written as DNA, the CDR3 is TGTGCCAGCAGTTCCCCAGCGGGGACCTTCAACTACGAGCAGTACTTC.

This rearrangement joins TRBV6-5 to TRBJ1-1, with D unclear. The CDR3 totals 15 residues. Trimming left V 0 bases short and J 4 bases short, with 12 bases between. Germline loops: CDR1 MNHEY, CDR2 SVGAGI. In nucleotides, the CDR3 is TGTGCCAGCAGTTACTCGACCGGGGAAGGCACTGAAGCTTTCTTT. Protein product: CASSYSTGEGTEAFF.

To note about this clone: A junction boundary mismatches the germline segment, possibly from a read error. This chain links TRBV20-1 with TRBJ1-2, with 8 bases aligning to TRBD1. Per germline, CDR1 DFQATT and CDR2 SNEGSKA (reference sequence). CDR3 length: 11 residues. CDR3 in DNA: TGCAGTGCAGACAGGGGACCCTTTTACCCCTTC. This encodes CSADRGPFYPF.